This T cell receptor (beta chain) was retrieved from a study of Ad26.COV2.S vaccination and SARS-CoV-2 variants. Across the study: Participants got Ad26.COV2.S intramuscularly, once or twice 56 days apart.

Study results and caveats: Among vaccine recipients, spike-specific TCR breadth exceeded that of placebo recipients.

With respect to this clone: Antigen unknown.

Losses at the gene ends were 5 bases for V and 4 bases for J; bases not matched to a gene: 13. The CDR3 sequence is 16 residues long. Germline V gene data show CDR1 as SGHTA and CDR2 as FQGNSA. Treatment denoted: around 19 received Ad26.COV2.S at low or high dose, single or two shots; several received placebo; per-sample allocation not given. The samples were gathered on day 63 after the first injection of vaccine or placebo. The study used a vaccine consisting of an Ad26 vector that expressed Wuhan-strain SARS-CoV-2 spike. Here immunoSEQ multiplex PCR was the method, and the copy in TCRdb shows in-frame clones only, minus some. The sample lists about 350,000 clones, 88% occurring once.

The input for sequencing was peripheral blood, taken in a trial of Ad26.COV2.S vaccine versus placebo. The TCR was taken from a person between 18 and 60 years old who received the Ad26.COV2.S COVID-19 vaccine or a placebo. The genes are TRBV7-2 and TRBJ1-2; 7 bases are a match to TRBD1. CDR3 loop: CASSVGPTGAPYGYTF. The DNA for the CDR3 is TGTGCCAGCAGCGTGGGACCAACAGGGGCACCCTATGGCTACACCTTC.